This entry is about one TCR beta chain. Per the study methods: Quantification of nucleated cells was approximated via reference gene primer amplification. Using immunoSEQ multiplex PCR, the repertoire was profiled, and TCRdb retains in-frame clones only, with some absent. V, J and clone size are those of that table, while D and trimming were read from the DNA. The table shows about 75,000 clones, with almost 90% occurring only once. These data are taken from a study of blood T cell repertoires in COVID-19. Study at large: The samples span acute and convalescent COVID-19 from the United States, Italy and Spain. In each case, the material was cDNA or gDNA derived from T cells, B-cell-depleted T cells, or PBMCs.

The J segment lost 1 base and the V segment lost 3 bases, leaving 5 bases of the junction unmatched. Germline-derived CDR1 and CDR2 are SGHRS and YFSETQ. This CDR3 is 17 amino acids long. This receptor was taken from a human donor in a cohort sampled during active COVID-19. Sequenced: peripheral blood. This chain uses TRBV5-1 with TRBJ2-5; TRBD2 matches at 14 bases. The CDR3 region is CASSWGLAGVVQETQYF. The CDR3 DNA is TGCGCCAGCAGCTGGGGACTAGCGGGGGTGGTCCAAGAGACCCAGTACTTC.